A single T cell receptor (beta chain) is shown here with its context. Cohort assignment relied on participant-reported clinical history. What the recovered Cohort 3 donors had was two negative PCRs, clearance, or symptom resolution. Profiled with immunoSEQ multiplex PCR; TCRdb holds only in-frame clones, not every one. The repertoire holds under 300,000 clones, with 75% to 90% as singletons. The source of the sample is a study of blood T cell repertoires in COVID-19. For the study at large: The United States, Italy and Spain supplied acute and convalescent COVID-19 samples. Sources were T cells, B-cell-depleted T cells, or PBMCs; the material itself was cDNA or gDNA.

Sequenced sample: PBMCs or T cells enriched from blood (not recorded which). The TCR originated in a woman between 18 and 30 years old who had recovered from COVID-19.

The DNA for the CDR3 is TGTGCGTGCCAGCGGACAGGGGGGTATGGCTACACCTTC. It encodes CACQRTGGYGYTF. J is TRBJ1-2 and V is TRBV12-3 or TRBV12-4; 10 bases agree with TRBD1. This CDR3 region has 13 residues.